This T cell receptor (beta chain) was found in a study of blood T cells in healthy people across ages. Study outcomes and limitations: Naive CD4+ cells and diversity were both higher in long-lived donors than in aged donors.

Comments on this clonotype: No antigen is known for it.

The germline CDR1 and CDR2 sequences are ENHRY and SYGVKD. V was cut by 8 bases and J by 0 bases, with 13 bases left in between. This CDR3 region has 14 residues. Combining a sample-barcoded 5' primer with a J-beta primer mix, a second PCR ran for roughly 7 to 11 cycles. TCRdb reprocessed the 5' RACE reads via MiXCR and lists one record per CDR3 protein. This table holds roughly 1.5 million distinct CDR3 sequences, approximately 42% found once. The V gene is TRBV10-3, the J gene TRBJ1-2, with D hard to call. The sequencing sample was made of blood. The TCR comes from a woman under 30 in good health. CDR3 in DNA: TGTGCCATCTCTCCGACGGAAACTAACTATGGCTACACCTTC. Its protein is CAISPTETNYGYTF.